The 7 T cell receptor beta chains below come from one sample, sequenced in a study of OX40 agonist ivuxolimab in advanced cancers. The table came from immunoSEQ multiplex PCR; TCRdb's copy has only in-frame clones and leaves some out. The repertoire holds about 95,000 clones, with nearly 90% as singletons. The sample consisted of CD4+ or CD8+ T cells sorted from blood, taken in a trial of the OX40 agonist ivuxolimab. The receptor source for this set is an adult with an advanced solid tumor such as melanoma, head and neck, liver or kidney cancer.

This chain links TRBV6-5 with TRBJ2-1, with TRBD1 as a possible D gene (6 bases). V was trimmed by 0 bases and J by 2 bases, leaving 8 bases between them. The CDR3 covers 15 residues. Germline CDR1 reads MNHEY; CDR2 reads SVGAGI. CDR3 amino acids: CASSYSGTTYNEQFF. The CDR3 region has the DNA TGTGCCAGCAGTTACTCCGGGACAACCTACAATGAGCAGTTCTTC.

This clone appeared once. The CDR3, as DNA: TGTGCCAGCAGCCCTGGACTACTCAGAGGCTATGGCTACACCTTC. Encoded protein: CASSPGLLRGYGYTF. This chain links TRBV7-2 with TRBJ1-2; no reliable D call. The CDR3 length is 15 residues. Germline assignment: CDR1 SGHTA and CDR2 FQGNSA. Trimming took off 5 bases at V and 4 bases at J, with 17 bases between the two ends.

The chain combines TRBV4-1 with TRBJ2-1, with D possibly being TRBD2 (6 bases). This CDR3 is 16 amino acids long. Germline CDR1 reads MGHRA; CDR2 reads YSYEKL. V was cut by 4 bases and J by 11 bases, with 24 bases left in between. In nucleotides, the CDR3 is TGCGCCAGCAGCCTGCTAGCGCCCCAAACAGCGGAGAAGCAGTTCTTC. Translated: CASSLLAPQTAEKQFF.

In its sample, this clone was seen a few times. Written as DNA, the CDR3 is TGTGCCAGCAGTGGGGAGGACGGTAGCAATCAGCCCCAGCATTTT. It is translated as CASSGEDGSNQPQHF. V and J are TRBV2 and TRBJ1-5; D remains ambiguous. This CDR3 has 15 amino acids. CDR1 SNHLY and CDR2 FYNNEI come from the germline V gene. V lost 4 bases, J lost 0 bases, and 10 bases lay in between.

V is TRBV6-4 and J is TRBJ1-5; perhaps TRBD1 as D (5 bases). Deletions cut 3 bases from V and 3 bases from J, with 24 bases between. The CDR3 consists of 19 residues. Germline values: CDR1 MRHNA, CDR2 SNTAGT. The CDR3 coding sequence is TGTGCCAGCAGTGATGCATCGGGCCCGGCCAGGGCCCTCAATCAGCCCCAGCATTTT. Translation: CASSDASGPARALNQPQHF.

The CDR3 is CAWSPRSSSGKNQPQHF. DNA for the CDR3: TGTGCCTGGAGTCCGAGATCGAGTTCGGGAAAAAATCAGCCCCAGCATTTT. The rearrangement uses TRBV30 and TRBJ1-5, with D hard to call. Germline assignment: CDR1 GTSNPN and CDR2 SVGIG (reference sequence). V was cut by 2 bases and J by 4 bases, with 21 bases left in between. The CDR3 consists of 17 residues.

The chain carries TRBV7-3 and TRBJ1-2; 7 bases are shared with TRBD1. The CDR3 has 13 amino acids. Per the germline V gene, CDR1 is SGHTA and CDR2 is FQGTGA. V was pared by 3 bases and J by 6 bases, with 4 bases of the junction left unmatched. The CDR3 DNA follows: TGTGCCAGCAGCTTTCGCAGGGGGGATGGCTACACCTTC. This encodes CASSFRRGDGYTF.